Each of the 30 T cell receptor beta chains below was sequenced from the same sample in a study of blood T cell repertoires in COVID-19. The assay was immunoSEQ multiplex PCR, and TCRdb's table has in-frame clones only and misses some. The sample includes under 200,000 clones, 79% of them seen just once. The sequencing sample was made of peripheral blood. Source of these receptors: a woman aged 35 to 49 with COVID-19, enrolled during active disease.

The V gene is TRBV20-1, the J gene TRBJ2-1; TRBD1 is a possible D gene (5 bases). The V gene's germline CDR1 is DFQATT and CDR2 SNEGSKA (reference sequence). The ends were cut back, 3 bases at V and 9 bases at J, with 21 bases in the middle. The CDR3 is made up of 15 amino acids. CDR3 sequence (DNA): TGCAGTGCTAGTAAGGGTGGGCAGGGCTTGGGTGAGCAGTTCTTC. Amino acids: CSASKGGQGLGEQFF.

The chain links TRBV10-2 to TRBJ2-3; TRBD1 is a possible D gene (6 bases). CDR3 length equals 16 residues. CDR1 and CDR2 from the germline V gene are WSHSY and SAAADI. The germline V and J ends were trimmed by 1 base and 3 bases, with 14 bases remaining between them. The CDR3 loop reads CASSEFRGRGTDTQYF. CDR3 sequence (DNA): TGCGCCAGCAGTGAGTTCAGGGGCCGAGGGACAGATACGCAGTATTTT.

This clone was counted once. This CDR3 reads CASSLNRGRTYYEQYF. DNA of the CDR3: TGTGCCAGCAGCCTAAACAGGGGGCGGACCTACTACGAGCAGTACTTC. This chain links TRBV5-6 with TRBJ2-7; 9 positions agree with TRBD1. J gave up 3 bases and V 4 bases, and 11 bases lay outside the gene matches. CDR1 and CDR2 (germline): SGHDT, YYEEEE. The CDR3 consists of 16 residues.

A few counts support this clone. This sequence joins TRBV5-4 and TRBJ2-1, with 8 bases identical to TRBD2. The germline CDR1 and CDR2 sequences are SGHNT and YYREEE (reference sequence). With 1 base clipped from V and 5 bases from J, the junction kept 2 bases outside the gene matches. The CDR3 covers 14 residues. The CDR3 loop reads CASSLSTSDNEQFF. The CDR3 nucleotides read TGTGCCAGCAGCTTGTCGACTAGCGACAATGAGCAGTTCTTC.

This clone was counted between two and nine times. The chain joins TRBV6-5 to TRBJ1-1, with a weak D call TRBD1 (5 bases). This CDR3 has 13 amino acids. Germline assignment: CDR1 MNHEY and CDR2 SVGAGI. Trimming removed 7 bases at V and 8 bases at J, with 17 bases between. This CDR3 reads CASTLVGGREAFF. Written as DNA, the CDR3 is TGTGCCAGCACCCTGGTGGGGGGTAGGGAAGCTTTCTTT.

The chain employs TRBV15 and TRBJ2-7; TRBD2 agrees at 10 bases. The CDR3 totals 15 residues. Trimming took 0 bases from V and 7 from J; bases not matched to a gene: 6. Germline V gene sequence: CDR1 LNHNV, CDR2 YYDKDF (reference sequence). CDR3 in DNA: TGTGCCACCAGCAGAGATCTTGGACTAGCGGCAGAGCAGTACTTC. Its protein product is CATSRDLGLAAEQYF.

This sequence joins TRBV6-5 and TRBJ2-7, with D possibly being TRBD2 (5 bases). Germline V gene data show CDR1 as MNHEY and CDR2 as SVGAGI. The V and J ends lost 5 bases and 0 bases respectively, with 11 bases between them. The CDR3 has 14 amino acids. The CDR3 region is CASSPGISSYEQYF. In nucleotides, the CDR3 is TGTGCCAGCAGTCCCGGGATAAGCTCCTACGAGCAGTACTTC.

DNA for the CDR3: TGTGCCAGCAGCCTAGAGACAGGGCCCTACGAGCAGTACTTC. This encodes CASSLETGPYEQYF. V and J are TRBV5-4 and TRBJ2-7; 7 nucleotides match TRBD1. The V gene end was trimmed by 4 bases and the J gene end by 2 bases; junction bases not matched to a gene: 6. Germline CDR1 and CDR2: SGHNT and YYREEE (reference sequence). This CDR3 comprises 14 residues.

CDR3 sequence: CASSLAGTGGYEQYF. The CDR3, as DNA: TGTGCCAGCAGCTTAGCCGGGACAGGGGGGTACGAGCAGTACTTC. The genes are TRBV7-9 and TRBJ2-7; 11 nucleotides match TRBD1. The CDR3 contains 15 residues. CDR1 SEHNR and CDR2 FQNEAQ come from the germline V gene (reference sequence). V lost 0 bases to trimming and J lost 4 bases; unmatched junction nucleotides: 2. Full variable domain (remainder filled in from reference TRBV7-9 and TRBJ2-7): DTGVSQNPRHKITKRGQNVTFRCDPISEHNRLYWYRQTLGQGPEFLTYFQNEAQLEKSRLLSDRFSAERPKGSFSTLEIQRTEQGDSAMYLCASSLAGTGGYEQYFGPGTRLTVT.

As DNA, the CDR3 is TGTGCCAGCAGTTACTCGTTAAGTTTGTCAGGGTCGCCGTTCTTC. Its translation is CASSYSLSLSGSPFF. This chain uses TRBV6-5 with TRBJ2-1; D might be TRBD1 (5 bases). Trimming stripped 0 bases from V and 15 bases from J, with 21 bases between. CDR1 is MNHEY and CDR2 is SVGAGI in the germline V gene. The CDR3 extends over 15 amino acids.

This chain links TRBV9 with TRBJ1-5; a possible D gene is TRBD1 (5 bases). Looked up from germline, CDR1 is SGDLS and CDR2 is YYNGEE. Trimming stripped 4 bases from V and 0 bases from J, with 20 bases between. The CDR3 is 18 amino acids. The CDR3 DNA reads as TGTGCCAGCAGCCCCCCGCCCCGGGGGGGATATAGCAATCAGCCCCAGCATTTT. It encodes CASSPPPRGGYSNQPQHF. The full variable domain, completed using reference TRBV9 and TRBJ1-5, is DSGVTQTPKHLITATGQRVTLRCSPRSGDLSVYWYQQSLDQGLQFLIQYYNGEERAKGNILERFSAQQFPDLHSELNLSSLELGDSALYFCASSPPPRGGYSNQPQHFGDGTRLSIL.

V is TRBV9 and J is TRBJ2-3; 7 nucleotides line up with TRBD2. CDR3 size: 20 residues. Germline V gene lookup returns CDR1 SGDLS and CDR2 YYNGEE. The V gene end was trimmed by 1 base and the J gene end by 3 bases; junction bases not matched to a gene: 20. This CDR3 is CASSVQGGLVEGLVTDTQYF. The CDR3, as DNA: TGTGCCAGCAGCGTACAGGGAGGACTAGTCGAGGGGTTGGTAACAGATACGCAGTATTTT.

The chain combines TRBV27 with TRBJ2-3; 7 bases fit TRBD2. Trimming cost V 5 bases and J 4 bases; bases outside gene matches: 15. Germline loops: CDR1 MNHEY, CDR2 SMNVEV (reference sequence). The CDR3 extends over 17 amino acids. The CDR3 spells CASSPPHPGLNPDTQYF. The CDR3 DNA sequence: TGTGCCAGCAGTCCACCCCACCCGGGACTAAACCCAGATACGCAGTATTTT.

This clone has only one observation. CDR3 region: CASSERGGTAFNFYNEQFF. In DNA, the CDR3 is TGTGCCAGCAGTGAAAGAGGGGGGACAGCCTTTAATTTCTACAATGAGCAGTTCTTC. The gene calls are TRBV6-1 and TRBJ2-1, with D possibly being TRBD1 (7 bases). The CDR3 spans 19 residues. Germline-derived CDR1 and CDR2 are MNHNS and SASEGT. V was cut by 2 bases and J by 3 bases, with 23 bases left in between.

This clone occurred once. J is TRBJ2-1 and V is TRBV7-2; TRBD2 agrees at 13 bases. V lost 3 bases to trimming and J lost 11 bases; unmatched junction nucleotides: 7. CDR3 length equals 15 residues. Germline-derived CDR1 and CDR2 are SGHTA and FQGNSA. The CDR3 coding sequence is TGTGCCAGCAGCTTGTCGGGACTAGCGGGGCATCAGCAGTTCTTC. Encoded protein: CASSLSGLAGHQQFF.

The chain couples TRBV7-9 to TRBJ2-7, with TRBD1 as a possible D gene (6 bases). The CDR3 is made up of 13 amino acids. The germline V and J ends were trimmed by 3 bases and 5 bases, with 11 bases remaining between them. Per the germline V gene, CDR1 is SEHNR and CDR2 is FQNEAQ (reference sequence). DNA for the CDR3: TGTGCCAGCAGCTTGCAGGGGATAAACGAGCAGTACTTC. Translating it yields CASSLQGINEQYF.

This clone was detected a few times. This chain joins TRBV9 and TRBJ2-5, with TRBD2 identical over 11 bases. The V gene's germline CDR1 is SGDLS and CDR2 YYNGEE. This CDR3 contains 16 residues. Trimming at V came to 0 bases and at J to 4 bases, leaving 5 bases not matched to a gene. The CDR3 sequence: CASSVASGRPPETQYF. The CDR3, as DNA: TGTGCCAGCAGCGTAGCTAGCGGGAGGCCTCCAGAGACCCAGTACTTC.

The rearrangement uses TRBV7-9 and TRBJ1-1, with TRBD1 as a possible D gene (6 bases). There are 15 residues in the CDR3. Trimming removed 7 bases from V and 3 bases from J, with 18 bases in between. Germline-derived CDR1 and CDR2 are SEHNR and FQNEAQ (reference sequence). The CDR3 DNA sequence: TGTGCCAGCACCAAAGTGGGGGGGCGAGACACTGAAGCTTTCTTT. This translates into CASTKVGGRDTEAFF. Full variable domain (rest looked up from reference TRBV7-9 and TRBJ1-1): DTGVSQNPRHKITKRGQNVTFRCDPISEHNRLYWYRQTLGQGPEFLTYFQNEAQLEKSRLLSDRFSAERPKGSFSTLEIQRTEQGDSAMYLCASTKVGGRDTEAFFGQGTRLTVV.

The CDR3 region is CASSQGIGTTDTQYF. CDR3 nucleotides: TGTGCCAGCAGCCAAGGGATCGGGACTACAGATACGCAGTATTTT. V and J are TRBV3-1 (or the pseudogene TRBV3-2) and TRBJ2-3, with TRBD2 as a possible D gene (6 bases). CDR3 length equals 15 residues. Trimming took 1 base from V and 3 from J, leaving 11 bases between them. Germline V CDR1 and CDR2: LGHDT, YNNKEL (reference sequence).

V usage is TRBV7-8 and J usage is TRBJ1-2, with D possibly being TRBD1 (6 bases). The CDR3 spans 13 residues. Germline CDR1 and CDR2: SGHVS and FQNEAQ. The germline V and J ends were trimmed by 0 bases and 4 bases, with 6 bases remaining between them. CDR3 amino acids: CASSLAGGYGYTF. The CDR3 DNA follows: TGTGCCAGCAGCTTAGCAGGGGGCTATGGCTACACCTTC.

The rearrangement links TRBV6-5 to TRBJ1-6, with 8 bases that match TRBD1. V dropped 5 bases and J dropped 7; count of bases not matched to a gene: 7. The germline gives CDR1 MNHEY, CDR2 SVGAGI. The CDR3 is made up of 15 amino acids. CDR3 region: CASSIRTGRNSPLHF. DNA for the CDR3: TGTGCCAGCAGTATCCGGACAGGGAGGAATTCACCCCTCCACTTT.

The V gene is TRBV9, the J gene TRBJ2-4, with a tentative D call TRBD2 (5 bases). The V gene's germline CDR1 is SGDLS and CDR2 YYNGEE. The V end lost 0 bases, the J end lost 6 bases, and 13 bases lay between the germline ends. The CDR3 is 15 amino acids. The CDR3 region is CASSVAAGNPNIQYF. In nucleotides, the CDR3 is TGTGCCAGCAGCGTAGCCGCCGGGAACCCAAACATTCAGTACTTC.

With respect to this clone: At the DNA level, this CDR3 is encoded by other sequences in the same sample as well. The J gene is TRBJ1-2, the V gene TRBV5-1, with TRBD1 matching over 10 bases. J lost 8 bases, V lost 5 bases, and 6 bases had no gene match. The CDR3 contains 13 residues. The germline gives CDR1 SGHRS, CDR2 YFSETQ. The DNA for the CDR3 is TGCGCCAGCAGTCTGGGACAGGGGCGAGGCTACACCTTC. Its protein product is CASSLGQGRGYTF. Supplemented by reference TRBV5-1 and TRBJ1-2, the full variable domain reads KAGVTQTPRYLIKTRGQQVTLSCSPISGHRSVSWYQQTPGQGLQFLFEYFSETQRNKGNFPGRFSGRQFSNSRSEMNVSTLELGDSALYLCASSLGQGRGYTFGSGTRLTVV.

This sequence joins TRBV5-1 and TRBJ2-2; TRBD1 agrees at 10 bases. Germline CDR1 SGHRS, CDR2 YFSETQ. J gave up 6 bases and V 2 bases, and 4 bases lay outside the gene matches. This CDR3 has 15 amino acids. CDR3 coding DNA: TGCGCCAGCAGCTTCGGGACAGGGGATGCCGGGGAGCTGTTTTTT. It encodes CASSFGTGDAGELFF.

The chain joins TRBV5-6 to TRBJ1-4, with D possibly matching TRBD1 (5 bases). V was trimmed by 5 bases and J by 3 bases, leaving 14 bases between them. This CDR3 comprises 15 residues. Germline values: CDR1 SGHDT, CDR2 YYEEEE. The chain's CDR3 is CASRSYRRANEKLFF. CDR3 in DNA: TGTGCCAGCAGATCCTACCGCAGGGCTAATGAAAAACTGTTTTTT.

The V call is TRBV11-2, the J call TRBJ1-1, with 7 positions matching TRBD1. The CDR3 has 14 residues. Unmatched junction bases numbered 2, after V lost 2 bases and J lost 2 bases. The germline V gene has CDR1 SGHAT and CDR2 FQNNGV. The CDR3 region has the DNA TGTGCCAGCAGCTTAATAGGGGGCAACACTGAAGCTTTCTTT. Protein: CASSLIGGNTEAFF.

The chain employs TRBV3-1 (or the pseudogene TRBV3-2) and TRBJ1-1; 8 bases agree with TRBD1. Germline-derived CDR1 and CDR2 are LGHDT and YNNKEL (reference sequence). The V gene end was trimmed by 4 bases and the J gene end by 2 bases; junction bases not matched to a gene: 9. The CDR3 is 16 amino acids. DNA for the CDR3: TGTGCCAGCAGCCCCCACAGGGGGGCTTACAACACTGAAGCTTTCTTT. The encoded protein is CASSPHRGAYNTEAFF.

This clone was recorded a few times. The CDR3 sequence is CASSQERLVGNEQYF. The CDR3 DNA is TGTGCCAGCAGCCAAGAGCGACTAGTCGGTAACGAGCAGTACTTC. The chain links TRBV3-1 (or the pseudogene TRBV3-2) to TRBJ2-7; TRBD2 is a possible D gene (6 bases). V was cut by 0 bases and J by 5 bases, with 14 bases left in between. The CDR3 is made up of 15 amino acids. Germline V gives CDR1 LGHDT, CDR2 YNNKEL (reference sequence).

At least ten counts were recorded for this clone. V is TRBV20-1 and J is TRBJ2-1, with 7 bases lining up with TRBD2. The CDR3 spans 11 residues. J lost 8 bases, V lost 3 bases, and 1 base had no gene match. Germline V gives CDR1 DFQATT, CDR2 SNEGSKA (reference sequence). The DNA for the CDR3 is TGCAGTGCTAGCGGGAGGCATGAGCAGTTCTTC. It encodes CSASGRHEQFF.

This clone showed up just once. The CDR3 DNA sequence: TGTGCCAGCAGCAGAGAGACTAGCGGGGCAGGGACCCAGTACTTC. Translation gives CASSRETSGAGTQYF. The genes are TRBV7-9 and TRBJ2-5, with TRBD2 identical over 11 bases. Germline trimming cut 5 bases from V and 7 bases from J; bases unmatched to any gene: 9. The CDR3 contains 15 residues. Germline lookup yields CDR1 SEHNR and CDR2 FQNEAQ (reference sequence).